This T cell receptor (beta chain) was profiled in a study of T-cell memory formation after mild COVID-19. Turning to the study itself: Among the donors, TCR clusters were largely specific to each donor.

This CDR3 is 12 amino acids long. V lost 1 base, J lost 6 bases, and 4 bases lay in between. From germline, CDR1 is SGHRS and CDR2 YFSETQ. TCRdb called the 5' RACE reads again in MiXCR, with one record for every CDR3 protein. The sample includes 550,000 to 650,000 distinct CDR3 sequences, 15% to 20% of them seen just once. This clonotype was seen a handful of times. The chain recombines TRBV5-1 with TRBJ2-2; D gene unclear. The TCR originated in an adult woman who had mild COVID-19 (a few samples of this study predate the infection). Cell type and time point are not known. Specimen: PBMCs or a T cell subset sorted from them (not recorded which). The CDR3 sequence is CASSLLPGELFF. The CDR3 nucleotides are TGCGCCAGCAGCTTGCTTCCCGGGGAGCTGTTTTTT.